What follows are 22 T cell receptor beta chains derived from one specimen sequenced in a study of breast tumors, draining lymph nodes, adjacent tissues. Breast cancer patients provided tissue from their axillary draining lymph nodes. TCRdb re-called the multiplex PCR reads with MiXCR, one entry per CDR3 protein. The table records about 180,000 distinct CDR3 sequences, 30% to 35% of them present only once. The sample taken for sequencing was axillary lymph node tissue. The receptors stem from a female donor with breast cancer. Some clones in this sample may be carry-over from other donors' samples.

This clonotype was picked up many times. CDR3 amino acids: CSARGGRNEQYF. In nucleotides, the CDR3 is TGCAGTGCTCGAGGTGGTAGGAACGAGCAGTACTTC. The rearrangement joins TRBV20-1 to TRBJ2-7, with D unresolved. The germline V gene encodes CDR1 DFQATT and CDR2 SNEGSKA (reference sequence). This CDR3 is 12 amino acids long. The V and J ends lost 5 bases and 5 bases respectively, with 13 bases between them.

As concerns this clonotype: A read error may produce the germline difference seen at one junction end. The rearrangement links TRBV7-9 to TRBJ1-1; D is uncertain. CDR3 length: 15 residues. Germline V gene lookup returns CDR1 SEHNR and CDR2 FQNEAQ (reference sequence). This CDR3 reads CASSLDPVPNAEAFF. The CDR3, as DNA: TGTGCCAGCAGCTTAGACCCAGTGCCGAACGCTGAAGCTTTCTTT.

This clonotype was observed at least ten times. CDR3 DNA: TGTGCCAGCAGTGTACTAGCGGGAGGACTCTACAATGAGCAGTTCTTC. It yields the protein CASSVLAGGLYNEQFF. This rearrangement joins TRBV6-4 to TRBJ2-1; 12 nucleotides line up with TRBD2. V gave up 4 bases and J gave up 3 bases; unmatched junction bases: 4. The CDR3 contains 16 residues. Germline lookup yields CDR1 MRHNA and CDR2 SNTAGT.

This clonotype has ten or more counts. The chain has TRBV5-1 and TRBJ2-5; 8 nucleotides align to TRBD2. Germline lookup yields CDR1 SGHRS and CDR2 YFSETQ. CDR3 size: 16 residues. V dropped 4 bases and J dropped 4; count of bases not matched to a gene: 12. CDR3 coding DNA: TGCGCCAGCAGCCTAAGGAGCGGGGGCGGGGGAGAGACCCAGTACTTC. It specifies CASSLRSGGGGETQYF.

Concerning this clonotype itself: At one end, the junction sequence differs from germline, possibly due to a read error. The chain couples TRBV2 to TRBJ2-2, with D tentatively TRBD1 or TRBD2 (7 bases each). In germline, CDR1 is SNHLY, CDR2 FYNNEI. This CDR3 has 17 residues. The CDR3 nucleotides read TGCGCCAGCAGCCAGGGGGGGGGGCGACACAACACCGGGGAGCTGTTTTTT. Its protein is CASSQGGGRHNTGELFF.

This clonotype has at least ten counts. CDR3 residues: CASTTSGTLVHEQYF. Written as DNA, the CDR3 is TGTGCCAGTACAACTAGCGGGACGTTAGTCCACGAGCAGTACTTC. The chain recombines TRBV6-6 with TRBJ2-7; TRBD2 agrees at 10 bases. Germline CDR1 reads MNHNY; CDR2 reads SVGAGI (reference sequence). The V and J ends lost 9 bases and 5 bases, in that order; junction bases with no gene match: 13. There are 15 residues in the CDR3.

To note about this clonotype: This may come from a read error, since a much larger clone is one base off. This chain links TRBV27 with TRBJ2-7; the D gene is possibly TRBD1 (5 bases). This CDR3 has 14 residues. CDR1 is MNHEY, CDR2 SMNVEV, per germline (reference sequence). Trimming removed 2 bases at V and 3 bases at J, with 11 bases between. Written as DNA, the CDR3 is TGTGCCAGCAGTTTAGCAGGGCATTACTACGAGCAGTACTTC. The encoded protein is CASSLAGHYYEQYF.

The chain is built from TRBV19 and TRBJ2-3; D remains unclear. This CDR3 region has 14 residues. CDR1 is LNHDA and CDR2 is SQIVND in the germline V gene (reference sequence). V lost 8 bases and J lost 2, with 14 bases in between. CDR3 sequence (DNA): TGTGCCAGTGATAGGACGGAGCACACAGATACGCAGTATTTT. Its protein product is CASDRTEHTDTQYF.

Here the CDR3 reads CAWTGGASSPLHF. The CDR3 bases are TGTGCCTGGACAGGGGGCGCCTCTTCACCCCTCCACTTT. The gene calls are TRBV25-1 and TRBJ1-6; 11 bases line up with TRBD1. The germline V gene encodes CDR1 MGHDK and CDR2 SYGVNS. V trimming: 11 bases; J trimming: 9 bases; junction bases outside the gene matches: 6. This CDR3 comprises 13 residues.

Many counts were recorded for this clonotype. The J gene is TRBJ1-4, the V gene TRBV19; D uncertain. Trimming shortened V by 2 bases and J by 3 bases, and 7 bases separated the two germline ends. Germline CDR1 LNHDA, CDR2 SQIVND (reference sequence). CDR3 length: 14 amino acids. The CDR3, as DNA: TGTGCCAGTAGTATATGGCCGGCTAATGAAAAACTGTTTTTT. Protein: CASSIWPANEKLFF.

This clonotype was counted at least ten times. DNA for the CDR3: TGTGCCAGCAGTAACTCCGGACTAGCGGGAGGCAGGTGGGATACGCAGTATTTT. This encodes CASSNSGLAGGRWDTQYF. The V and J genes are TRBV25-1 and TRBJ2-3; 14 bases are a match to TRBD2. Germline CDR1 reads MGHDK; CDR2 reads SYGVNS. V gave up 5 bases and J gave up 6 bases; unmatched junction bases: 13. This CDR3 region has 18 residues.

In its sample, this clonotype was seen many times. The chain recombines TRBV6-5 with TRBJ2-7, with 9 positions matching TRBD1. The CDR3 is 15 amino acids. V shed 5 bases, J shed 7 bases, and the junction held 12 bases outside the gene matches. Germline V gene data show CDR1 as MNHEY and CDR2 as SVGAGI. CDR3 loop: CASSPSKQGAFEQYF. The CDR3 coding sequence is TGTGCCAGCAGTCCCTCTAAACAGGGGGCGTTTGAGCAGTACTTC.

Here the CDR3 reads CASSHPARQGSGANVLTF. Here the CDR3 DNA reads TGTGCCAGCAGTCACCCCGCCCGACAGGGCTCTGGGGCCAACGTCCTGACTTTC. The chain has TRBV6-2 or TRBV6-3 and TRBJ2-6; TRBD1 matches at 7 bases. J lost 0 bases, V lost 5 bases, and 10 bases had no gene match. This CDR3 has 18 residues. The V gene's germline CDR1 is MNHEY and CDR2 SVGEGT.

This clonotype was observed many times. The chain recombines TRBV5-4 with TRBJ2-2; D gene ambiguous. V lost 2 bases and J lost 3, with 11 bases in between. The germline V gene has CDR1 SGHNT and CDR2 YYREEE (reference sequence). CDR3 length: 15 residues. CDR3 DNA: TGTGCCAGCAGCTTAGGGCCATTATACACCGGGGAGCTGTTTTTT. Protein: CASSLGPLYTGELFF.

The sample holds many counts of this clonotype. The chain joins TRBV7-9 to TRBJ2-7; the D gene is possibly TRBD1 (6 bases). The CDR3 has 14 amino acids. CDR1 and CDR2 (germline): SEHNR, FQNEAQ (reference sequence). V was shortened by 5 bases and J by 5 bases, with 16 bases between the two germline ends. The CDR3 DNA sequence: TGTGCCAGCAGCCCCCATGGGGGCAAGAACGAGCAGTACTTC. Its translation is CASSPHGGKNEQYF.

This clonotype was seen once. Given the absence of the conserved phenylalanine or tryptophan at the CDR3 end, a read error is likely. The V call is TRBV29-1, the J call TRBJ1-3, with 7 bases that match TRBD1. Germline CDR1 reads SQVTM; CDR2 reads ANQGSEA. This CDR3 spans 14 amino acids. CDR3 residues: CSVEGGNSENTIYL. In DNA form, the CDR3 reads TGCAGCGTGGAAGGGGGCAATTCAGAAAACACCATATATCTT.

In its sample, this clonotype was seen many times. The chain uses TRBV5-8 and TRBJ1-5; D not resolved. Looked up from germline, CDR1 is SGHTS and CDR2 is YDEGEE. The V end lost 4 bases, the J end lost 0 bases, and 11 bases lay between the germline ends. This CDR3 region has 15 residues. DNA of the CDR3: TGTGCCAGCAGCCTGAGTAAGGATAGCAATCAGCCCCAGCATTTT. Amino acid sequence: CASSLSKDSNQPQHF.

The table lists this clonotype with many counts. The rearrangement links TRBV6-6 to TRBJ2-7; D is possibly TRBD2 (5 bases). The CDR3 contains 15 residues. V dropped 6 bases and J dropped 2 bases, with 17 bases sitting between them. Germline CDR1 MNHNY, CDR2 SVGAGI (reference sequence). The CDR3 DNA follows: TGTGCCAGCAGCCCGAGACGGGGAGATACCTACGAGCAGTACTTC. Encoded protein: CASSPRRGDTYEQYF.

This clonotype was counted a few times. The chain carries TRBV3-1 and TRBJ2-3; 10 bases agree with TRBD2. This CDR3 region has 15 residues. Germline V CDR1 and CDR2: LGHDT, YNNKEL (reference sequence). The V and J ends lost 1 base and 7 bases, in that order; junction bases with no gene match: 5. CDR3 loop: CASSQGAGGLNTQYF. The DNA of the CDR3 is TGTGCCAGCAGCCAAGGAGCGGGGGGGCTGAATACGCAGTATTTT.

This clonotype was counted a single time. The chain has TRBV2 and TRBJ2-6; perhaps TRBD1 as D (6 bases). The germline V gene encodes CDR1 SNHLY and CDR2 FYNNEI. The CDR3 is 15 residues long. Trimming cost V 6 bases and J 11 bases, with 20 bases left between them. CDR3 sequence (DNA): TGTGCCAGCAGACATGGGGTACAGGGAGACTACGTCCTGACTTTC. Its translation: CASRHGVQGDYVLTF.

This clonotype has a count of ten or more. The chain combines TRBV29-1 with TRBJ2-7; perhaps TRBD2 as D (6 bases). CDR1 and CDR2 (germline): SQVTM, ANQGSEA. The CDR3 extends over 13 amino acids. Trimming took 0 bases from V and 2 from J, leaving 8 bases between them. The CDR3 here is CSVEDSGAYEQYF. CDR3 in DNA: TGCAGCGTTGAAGACTCGGGAGCCTACGAGCAGTACTTC.

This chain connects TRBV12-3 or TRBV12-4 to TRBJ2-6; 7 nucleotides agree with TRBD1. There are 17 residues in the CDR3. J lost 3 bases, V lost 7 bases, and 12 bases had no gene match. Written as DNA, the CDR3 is TGTGCCAGCATCCTAACAGGGGTTCGATGTGGGGCCAACGTCCTGACTTTC. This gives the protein CASILTGVRCGANVLTF.